These 9 T cell receptor beta chains were all obtained from the same sample, sequenced in a study of T cell responses to AZD1222 COVID-19 vaccine. Sequencing used immunoSEQ multiplex PCR; TCRdb keeps in-frame clones, though not all of them. The sample yields some 120,000 clones, 88% seen once. The material sequenced was peripheral blood, taken on day 0 of AZD1222 vaccination. All receptors derive from an adult in good health.

The chain carries TRBV28 and TRBJ1-2, with TRBD1 matching 7 bases. V lost 3 bases to trimming and J lost 5 bases; unmatched junction nucleotides: 3. Germline-derived CDR1 and CDR2 are MDHEN and SYDVKM. The CDR3 sequence is 13 residues long. The CDR3 bases are TGTGCCAGCAGTTTTCCAGGGGGGTATGGCTACACCTTC. It yields the protein CASSFPGGYGYTF.

The V gene is TRBV2, the J gene TRBJ1-2; 8 bases are a match to TRBD1. V was clipped by 4 bases and J by 2 bases; unmatched bases: 9. Germline V CDR1 and CDR2: SNHLY, FYNNEI. The CDR3 is 16 residues long. CDR3 in amino acids: CASSAGQAQINYGYTF. In nucleotides, the CDR3 is TGTGCCAGCAGTGCGGGACAGGCACAAATAAACTATGGCTACACCTTC.

This clone was detected once. The CDR3 region has the DNA TGTGCCTGGGGCCGAGGGACGGTGGACAATTCACCCCTCCACTTT. This translates into CAWGRGTVDNSPLHF. V and J are TRBV30 and TRBJ1-6; TRBD1 might be the D (5 bases). Trimming stripped 5 bases from V and 7 bases from J, with 18 bases between. The CDR3 is 15 residues long. CDR1 and CDR2 (germline): GTSNPN, SVGIG (reference sequence). Complete variable domain (other parts from reference TRBV30 and TRBJ1-6): SQTIHQWPATLVQPVGSPLSLECTVEGTSNPNLYWYRQAAGRGLQLLFYSVGIGQISSEVPQNLSASRPQDRQFILSSKKLLLSDSGFYLCAWGRGTVDNSPLHFGNGTRLTVT.

The gene calls are TRBV25-1 and TRBJ1-3; unclear D gene. V was trimmed by 1 base and J by 4 bases, leaving 17 bases between them. CDR3 length: 17 amino acids. The germline V gene has CDR1 MGHDK and CDR2 SYGVNS. The CDR3 region has the DNA TGTGCCAGCAGTGAATCCCACACCCGGGAGTCCGGAAACACCATATATTTT. Translating it yields CASSESHTRESGNTIYF.

This chain links TRBV19 with TRBJ2-5; TRBD2 aligns across 9 bases. This CDR3 spans 15 amino acids. The V and J ends lost 2 bases and 4 bases, in that order; junction bases with no gene match: 5. Germline assignment: CDR1 LNHDA and CDR2 SQIVND (reference sequence). This CDR3 reads CASSIRLAAPETQYF. The CDR3 coding sequence is TGTGCCAGTAGTATACGACTAGCGGCACCAGAGACCCAGTACTTC.

This chain uses TRBV27 with TRBJ2-7; 8 bases line up with TRBD1. Germline lookup yields CDR1 MNHEY and CDR2 SMNVEV (reference sequence). Germline trimming cut 4 bases from V and 7 bases from J; bases unmatched to any gene: 15. The CDR3 is 16 amino acids. CDR3 residues: CASSSMARGRPKEQYF. The CDR3 coding sequence is TGTGCCAGCAGTTCCATGGCCAGGGGGCGCCCGAAAGAGCAGTACTTC.

This CDR3 is CASSSGLAGALGELFF. CDR3 nucleotide sequence: TGTGCCAGCAGTTCCGGACTAGCGGGGGCCCTCGGGGAGCTGTTTTTT. This chain connects TRBV7-3 to TRBJ2-2, with 13 bases aligning to TRBD2. The CDR3 length is 16 residues. V was clipped by 6 bases and J by 7 bases; unmatched bases: 8. Per the germline V gene, CDR1 is SGHTA and CDR2 is FQGTGA.

The chain employs TRBV7-3 and TRBJ1-1; the match to TRBD1 covers 9 bases. V lost 5 bases and J lost 0; bases outside the gene matches: 4. The CDR3 spans 15 residues. The germline CDR1 and CDR2 sequences are SGHTA and FQGTGA. The CDR3 sequence is CASSRDRGMNTEAFF. The CDR3 DNA reads TGTGCCAGCAGCCGCGACAGGGGGATGAACACTGAAGCTTTCTTT. Complete variable domain (other parts from reference TRBV7-3 and TRBJ1-1): GAGVSQTPSNKVTEKGKYVELRCDPISGHTALYWYRQSLGQGPEFLIYFQGTGAADDSGLPNDRFFAVRPEGSVSTLKIQRTERGDSAVYLCASSRDRGMNTEAFFGQGTRLTVV.

The genes are TRBV7-9 and TRBJ2-1, with 9 nucleotides matching TRBD1. Germline V CDR1 and CDR2: SEHNR, FQNEAQ (reference sequence). This CDR3 has 15 residues. The V segment lost 6 bases and the J segment 7 bases; nucleotides outside the gene matches: 10. The CDR3 protein is CASSSGTGRRNEQFF. CDR3 bases: TGTGCCAGCAGTTCCGGGACAGGGAGACGAAATGAGCAGTTCTTC.